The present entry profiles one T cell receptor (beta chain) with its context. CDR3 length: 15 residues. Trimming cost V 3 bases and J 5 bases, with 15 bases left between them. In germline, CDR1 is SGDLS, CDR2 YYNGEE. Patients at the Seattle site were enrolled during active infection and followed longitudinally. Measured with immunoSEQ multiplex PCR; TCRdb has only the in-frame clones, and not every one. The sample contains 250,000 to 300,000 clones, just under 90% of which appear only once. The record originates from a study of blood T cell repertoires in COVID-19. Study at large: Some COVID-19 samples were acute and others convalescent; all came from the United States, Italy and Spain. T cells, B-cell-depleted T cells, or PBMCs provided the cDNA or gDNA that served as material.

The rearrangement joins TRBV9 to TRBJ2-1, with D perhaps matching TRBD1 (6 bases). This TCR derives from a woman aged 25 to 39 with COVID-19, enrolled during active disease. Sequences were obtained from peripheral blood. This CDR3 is CASSGLGQFHNEQFF. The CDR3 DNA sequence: TGTGCCAGCAGCGGCTTAGGACAGTTTCACAATGAGCAGTTCTTC.